This is a list of T cell receptor beta chains from one sample in a study of T-cell memory formation after mild COVID-19. TCRdb fed the 5' RACE reads into MiXCR, producing one record per CDR3 protein. The sample records just over 350,000 distinct CDR3 sequences, roughly an eighth being singletons. The material sequenced was PBMCs or a T cell subset sorted from them (not recorded which). The receptors were sampled from a man between 18 and 35 years old who had mild COVID-19 (a few samples of this study predate the infection). Cell type and time point are not known. Each CDR3 is given with its conserved first and last residue. D genes are given only for firm matches. Only part of the rows carry a size: once, few, many, or a class if the clone is expanded.

D: NA; J: TRBJ2-4; V: TRBV3-1; size: few; DNA: TGTGCCAGCAGCCAAGATAAGGGGGGGCTGGGGTACATTCAGTACTTC; CDR3: CASSQDKGGLGYIQYF
D: TRBD1; J: TRBJ1-1; V: TRBV29-1; size: NA; DNA: TGCAGCGGGACAGGGCTACATATGAACACTGAAGCTTTCTTT; CDR3: CSGTGLHMNTEAFF
D: NA; J: TRBJ2-7; V: TRBV4-3; size: NA; DNA: TGCGCCAGCAGCCAAGAAGGAGCGGCTTCCTACGAGCAGTACTTC; CDR3: CASSQEGAASYEQYF
D: NA; J: TRBJ1-5; V: TRBV3-1; size: NA; DNA: TGTGCCAGCAGCTACATAGGGAGCGGTCAGCCCCAGCATTTT; CDR3: CASSYIGSGQPQHF
D: NA; J: TRBJ2-1; V: TRBV5-1; size: many; DNA: TGCGCCAGCAGCTTGGAGGCAGGTCGGCACAATGAGCAGTTCTTC; CDR3: CASSLEAGRHNEQFF
D: NA; J: TRBJ2-5; V: TRBV11-2; size: NA; DNA: TGTGCCAGCAGCCTATCGGGGGCTGGGGGGACCCAGTACTTC; CDR3: CASSLSGAGGTQYF
D: NA; J: TRBJ2-2; V: TRBV7-3; size: few; DNA: TGTGCCAGCAGCGCGATTCCGGGTCGCGGGTACGGGGAGCTGTTTTTT; CDR3: CASSAIPGRGYGELFF
D: NA; J: TRBJ2-7; V: TRBV9; size: many; DNA: TGTGCCAGCAGCGTAGAGGGCTACGAGCAGTACTTC; CDR3: CASSVEGYEQYF
D: NA; J: TRBJ1-3; V: TRBV5-1; size: few; DNA: TGCGCCAGCAGCTATGACAATTCCGGTGGAAACACCATATATTTT; CDR3: CASSYDNSGGNTIYF
D: TRBD2; J: TRBJ2-2; V: TRBV9; size: NA; DNA: TGTGCCAGCAGCGTCGGGACTAGCGGGGGGGCCTATACCGGGGAGCTGTTTTTT; CDR3: CASSVGTSGGAYTGELFF
D: TRBD1; J: TRBJ2-7; V: TRBV5-1; size: NA; DNA: TGCGCCAGCACCATCACCGGGACAGGAGGCGAGCAGTACTTC; CDR3: CASTITGTGGEQYF
D: NA; J: TRBJ2-3; V: TRBV20-1; size: few; DNA: TGCAGTGCTAGAGATCGGTCTAGCACAGATACGCAGTATTTT; CDR3: CSARDRSSTDTQYF
D: NA; J: TRBJ2-1; V: TRBV5-1; size: NA; DNA: TGCGCCAGCAGCCGAAGCTCGGAATTGAATGAGCAGTTCTTC; CDR3: CASSRSSELNEQFF
D: TRBD2; J: TRBJ2-2; V: TRBV12-5; size: NA; DNA: TGTGCTAGTGCCCGGGGTTCGGGGGGTCCGAACACCGGGGAGCTGTTTTTT; CDR3: CASARGSGGPNTGELFF
D: NA; J: TRBJ2-4; V: TRBV4-3; size: NA; DNA: TGCGCCAGCAGCCAAGATTGGGGGAACTTCATTCAGTACTTC; CDR3: CASSQDWGNFIQYF
D: TRBD1; J: TRBJ2-7; V: TRBV12-3/TRBV12-4; size: NA; DNA: TGTGCCAGCAGCCGGGGACAGTCCTCCTACGAGCAGTACTTC; CDR3: CASSRGQSSYEQYF
D: NA; J: TRBJ1-1; V: TRBV4-1; size: NA; DNA: TGCGCCAGCAGCCAAGGGAGGTTCACTGAAGCTTTCTTT; CDR3: CASSQGRFTEAFF
D: NA; J: TRBJ1-3; V: TRBV7-2; size: NA; DNA: TGTGCCAGCAGCCCCTCTTTGCGTCCGGGAAACACCATATATTTT; CDR3: CASSPSLRPGNTIYF
D: NA; J: TRBJ1-1; V: TRBV12-3/TRBV12-4; size: few; DNA: TGTGCCAGCAGTTTAAACGGACGTTGGGGGGTACGGGACACTGAAGCTTTCTTT; CDR3: CASSLNGRWGVRDTEAFF
D: NA; J: TRBJ2-1; V: TRBV24-1; size: many; DNA: TGTGCCACCAGTGATTTCCCGGGGAGCTCCTACAATGAGCAGTTCTTC; CDR3: CATSDFPGSSYNEQFF
D: TRBD2; J: TRBJ2-5; V: TRBV15; size: once; DNA: TGTGCCACCAGCAGACCGGGACTACAAGAGACCCAGTACTTC; CDR3: CATSRPGLQETQYF
D: TRBD1; J: TRBJ2-3; V: TRBV4-2; size: few; DNA: TGTGCCAGCAGCCAAGGACAGGGAAGCACAGATACGCAGTATTTT; CDR3: CASSQGQGSTDTQYF
D: TRBD2; J: TRBJ2-7; V: TRBV5-4; size: few; DNA: TGTGCCAGCAGCTTGTTTAGCGGGGAGCAGTACTTC; CDR3: CASSLFSGEQYF
D: TRBD2; J: TRBJ2-5; V: TRBV4-3; size: NA; DNA: TGCGCCAGCAGCTTGGGACTAGCGGGGAGCGAGACCCAGTACTTC; CDR3: CASSLGLAGSETQYF
D: NA; J: TRBJ2-2; V: TRBV4-3; size: few; DNA: TGCGCCAGCGCGGGTATGAACACCGGGGAGCTGTTTTTT; CDR3: CASAGMNTGELFF
D: NA; J: TRBJ2-4; V: TRBV4-1; size: many; DNA: TGCGCCAGCAGCCAAGAATTTCCTATAGCCAAAAACATTCAGTACTTC; CDR3: CASSQEFPIAKNIQYF
D: NA; J: TRBJ1-5; V: TRBV7-6; size: many; DNA: TGTGCCAGCAGCCAACAATCGGGGCTCAATCAGCCCCAGCATTTT; CDR3: CASSQQSGLNQPQHF
D: TRBD1; J: TRBJ1-2; V: TRBV4-1; size: NA; DNA: TGCGCCAGCAGCCAAGAGGGACAGGTCATCTATGGCTACACCTTC; CDR3: CASSQEGQVIYGYTF
D: NA; J: TRBJ2-1; V: TRBV7-2; size: many; DNA: TGTGCCAGCAGCACCGACTGGCACCCCTACAATGAGCAGTTCTTC; CDR3: CASSTDWHPYNEQFF
D: NA; J: TRBJ2-1; V: TRBV5-1; size: many; DNA: TGCGCCAGCAGCTTGGGGGCTTGGAGAACTAATGAGCAGTTCTTC; CDR3: CASSLGAWRTNEQFF
D: TRBD2; J: TRBJ2-3; V: TRBV5-1; size: few; DNA: TGCGCCAGCAGCTTGGGCAGCGGGGGGCAACCCACAGATACGCAGTATTTT; CDR3: CASSLGSGGQPTDTQYF
D: NA; J: TRBJ1-2; V: TRBV11-2; size: few; DNA: TGTGCCAGCAGCTTGGAGAGACAGGGCTACACCTTC; CDR3: CASSLERQGYTF
D: NA; J: TRBJ1-1; V: TRBV29-1; size: NA; DNA: TGCAGCACGTGGGGTACAGGGCGAACTGAAGCTTTCTTT; CDR3: CSTWGTGRTEAFF
D: NA; J: TRBJ1-1; V: TRBV2; size: NA; DNA: TGTGCCAGCAGCTACACAGAGCGAACTGAAGCTTTCTTT; CDR3: CASSYTERTEAFF
D: NA; J: TRBJ1-2; V: TRBV4-2; size: NA; DNA: TGTGCCAGCAGCCAAGGGCCCCTAGGAAGTGGCTACACCTTC; CDR3: CASSQGPLGSGYTF
D: NA; J: TRBJ2-3; V: TRBV27; size: NA; DNA: TGTGCCAGCAGTTTTTTAAGCGGGCTAAGCACAGATACGCAGTATTTT; CDR3: CASSFLSGLSTDTQYF
D: NA; J: TRBJ1-6; V: TRBV5-1; size: few; DNA: TGCGCCAGCAGCTTGGCCACAGGACAGTCCTATAATTCACCCCTCCACTTT; CDR3: CASSLATGQSYNSPLHF
D: NA; J: TRBJ1-6; V: TRBV6-5; size: few; DNA: TGTGCCAGCGGGGTGGGACGGGGTAATTCACCCCTCCACTTT; CDR3: CASGVGRGNSPLHF
D: TRBD2; J: TRBJ2-5; V: TRBV20-1; size: few; DNA: TGCAGTGCTTGGGCCGCGCGGGGGGCACAAGAGACCCAGTACTTC; CDR3: CSAWAARGAQETQYF
D: TRBD1; J: TRBJ1-2; V: TRBV4-1; size: few; DNA: TGCGCCAGCAGCCCCTGGACAGGTTATGGCTACACCTTC; CDR3: CASSPWTGYGYTF
D: NA; J: TRBJ1-5; V: TRBV6-2/TRBV6-3; size: few; DNA: TGTGCCAGCAGTTACTCGGGGAATACCAATCAGCCCCAGCATTTT; CDR3: CASSYSGNTNQPQHF
D: NA; J: TRBJ2-7; V: TRBV29-1; size: NA; DNA: TGCAGCGCAACCCGGCAGGGTCTCCACGAGCAGTACTTC; CDR3: CSATRQGLHEQYF
D: TRBD1; J: TRBJ2-6; V: TRBV12-3/TRBV12-4; size: NA; DNA: TGTGCCAGCAGTCTGTCGACAGGGCCTGGGGCCAACGTCCTGACTTTC; CDR3: CASSLSTGPGANVLTF
D: NA; J: TRBJ2-1; V: TRBV6-2/TRBV6-3; size: NA; DNA: TGTGCCAGCAGTTACTCCCTCGGAGGGGATGAGCAGTTCTTC; CDR3: CASSYSLGGDEQFF